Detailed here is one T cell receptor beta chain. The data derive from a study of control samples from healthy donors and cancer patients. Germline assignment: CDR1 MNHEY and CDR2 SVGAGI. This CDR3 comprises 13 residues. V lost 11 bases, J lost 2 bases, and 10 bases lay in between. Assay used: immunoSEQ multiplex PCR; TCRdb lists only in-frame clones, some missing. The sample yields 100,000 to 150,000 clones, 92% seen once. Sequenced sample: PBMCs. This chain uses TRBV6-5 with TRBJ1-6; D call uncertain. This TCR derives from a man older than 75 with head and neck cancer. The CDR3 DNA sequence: TGTGCCGCGGCGGGGACCTATAATTCACCCCTCCACTTT. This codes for CAAAGTYNSPLHF.